This TCR beta chain was identified during a study of shared clonotypes between healthy human individuals. Regarding this clone: What it binds is unknown.

The CDR3 runs 13 residues. Trimming stripped 1 base from V and 5 bases from J, with 9 bases between. Germline V gene data show CDR1 as LGHNA and CDR2 as YSLEER. Cells designated naive CD8 were CD45RO-negative and were positively selected for CCR7, with terminally differentiated effector memory CD45RA+ cells excluded. Every immunoSEQ plate was one replicate of a subset's evenly spread DNA. Sequencing was performed with immunoSEQ multiplex PCR; in TCRdb, only in-frame clones are kept and a portion is missing. This table has nearly 2 million clones, approximately 94% appearing once. Whole-study findings and limits: On the whole, naive subsets had larger estimated richness than memory subsets had. Sequencing of the sorted subsets was shown by rarefaction to be incomplete despite large depth. In several donors, around 5.5% of naive CD4 clonotypes appeared in common.

The receptor was derived from a man aged 18 to 29 in good health. Sample: naive CD8+ T cells sorted from blood. The chain carries TRBV4-3 and TRBJ2-7; no clear D. CDR3 protein: CASSQVVGHEQYF. Written as DNA, the CDR3 is TGCGCCAGCAGCCAAGTCGTGGGCCACGAGCAGTACTTC.